The rows below give T cell receptor beta chains drawn from one sample of a study of cytomegalovirus exposure and HLA in healthy donors. Some clones are missing from TCRdb's copy, which holds only in-frame ones; the method was immunoSEQ multiplex PCR. Its table lists approximately 47,000 clones. Sample: PBMCs. These receptors were taken from a male donor in good health and CMV-seronegative. Both conserved end residues are part of each CDR3. D genes are given only for firm matches.

D,V,J,DNA,CDR3
-,TRBV27,TRBJ1-6,TGTGCCAGCAGTTTAGGGCAGGGGATGGATTCACCCCTCCACTTT,CASSLGQGMDSPLHF
TRBD2,TRBV9,TRBJ2-3,TGTGCCAGCAGCGTAGGGGCTAGCGGGGACACAGATACGCAGTATTTT,CASSVGASGDTDTQYF
TRBD2,TRBV5-1,TRBJ2-1,TGCGCCAGCAGCTTGGCCTATGGACTAGTCAATGAGCAGTTCTTC,CASSLAYGLVNEQFF
TRBD1,TRBV4-3,TRBJ2-3,TGCGCCAGCTCCCGGGACAGGTACACAGATACGCAGTATTTT,CASSRDRYTDTQYF
-,TRBV19,TRBJ2-7,TGTGCCAGTAGTTACGATAACGGCTACGAGCAGTACTTC,CASSYDNGYEQYF
-,TRBV7-2,TRBJ1-1,TGTGCCAGCAGCTTAGGGCGGACTGAAGCTTTCTTT,CASSLGRTEAFF
TRBD2,TRBV5-1,TRBJ2-7,TGCGCCAGCAGCTTGTTTAGCGGGGCCTCCTACGAGCAGTACTTC,CASSLFSGASYEQYF
TRBD1,TRBV5-1,TRBJ2-3,TGCGCCAGCAGCTCACACCGGGACAGGGGGGAAAGTACGCAGTATTTT,CASSSHRDRGESTQYF
-,TRBV2,TRBJ2-7,TGTGCCAGCAAAACCGGGACAAGTTCCTACGAGCAGTACTTC,CASKTGTSSYEQYF
-,TRBV23-1,TRBJ2-7,TGCGCCAGCAGGCCATCAAATTCGGCGGCACAGGCCCCCTACGAGCAGTACTTC,CASRPSNSAAQAPYEQYF
-,TRBV30,TRBJ1-6,TGTGCCTGGACCCCCTGGAACAGCTCCTATAATTCACCCCTCCACTTT,CAWTPWNSSYNSPLHF